This T cell receptor beta chain was captured by sequencing in a study of neoadjuvant anti-PD-1 for oral cavity cancer. Findings and limits, study-wide: Each response group had just a few patients in TCR analyses.

On this clone itself: Its antigen remains unknown.

From germline, CDR1 is SQVTM and CDR2 ANQGSEA. Trimming removed 2 bases at V and 6 bases at J, with 13 bases between. This CDR3 contains 13 residues. Assay used: immunoSEQ multiplex PCR; TCRdb lists only in-frame clones, some missing. This sample has roughly 14,000 clones, with around 75% found just once. V usage is TRBV29-1 and J usage is TRBJ1-1; tentative D call: TRBD1 (5 bases). The clonotype comes from a person aged 40-85 years with oral cavity squamous cell carcinoma. The material sequenced was PBMCs, taken before nivolumab (anti-PD-1) treatment. In DNA form, the CDR3 reads TGCAGCGTTGAATCGCAGGGAGGAGCTGAAGCTTTCTTT. It yields the protein CSVESQGGAEAFF.